The TCR beta chain described here comes from a study of response to subunit inactivated influenza vaccine. TCRdb reprocessed the RT-PCR reads via MiXCR and lists one record per CDR3 protein. The repertoire consists of roughly 710,000 distinct CDR3 sequences, with around 15% occurring once and the leading ten covering around 7.6%. Study-level results: Authors suggested each seasonal flu vaccination may recruit only limited numbers of new T cells.

As concerns this clonotype: Its antigen remains unknown.

Here the sequenced sample was PBMCs from blood, taken roughly 2 weeks before vaccination. The receptor was derived from a man aged 50-59 years who received an inactivated influenza vaccine.

As DNA, the CDR3 is TGTGCCAGCAGTTACTCCTATACAGGATTGTATTACGAGCAGTACTTC. It yields the protein CASSYSYTGLYYEQYF. The chain links TRBV6-5 to TRBJ2-7; a possible D gene is TRBD1 (5 bases). V was cut by 0 bases and J by 4 bases, with 16 bases left in between. This CDR3 spans 16 amino acids. Germline V gene sequence: CDR1 MNHEY, CDR2 SVGAGI.